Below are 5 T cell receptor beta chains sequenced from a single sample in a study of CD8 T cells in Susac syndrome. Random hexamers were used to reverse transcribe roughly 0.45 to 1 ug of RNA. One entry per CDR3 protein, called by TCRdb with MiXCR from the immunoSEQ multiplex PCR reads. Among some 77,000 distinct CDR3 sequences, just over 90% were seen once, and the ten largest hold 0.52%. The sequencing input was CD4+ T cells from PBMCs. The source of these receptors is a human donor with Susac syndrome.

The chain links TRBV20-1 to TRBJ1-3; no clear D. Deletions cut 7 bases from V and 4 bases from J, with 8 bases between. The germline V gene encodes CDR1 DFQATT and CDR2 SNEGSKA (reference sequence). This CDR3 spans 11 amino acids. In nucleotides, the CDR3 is TGCAGTGTTTCCAGAGGAAACACCATATATTTT. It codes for CSVSRGNTIYF.

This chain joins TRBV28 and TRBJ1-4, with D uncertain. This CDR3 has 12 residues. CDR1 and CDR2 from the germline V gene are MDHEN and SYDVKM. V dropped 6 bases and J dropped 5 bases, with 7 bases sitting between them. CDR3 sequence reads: CASSQANEKLFF. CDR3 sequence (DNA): TGTGCCAGCAGCCAAGCGAATGAAAAACTGTTTTTT. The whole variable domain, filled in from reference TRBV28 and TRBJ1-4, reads DVKVTQSSRYLVKRTGEKVFLECVQDMDHENMFWYRQDPGLGLRLIYFSYDVKMKEKGDIPEGYSVSREKKERFSLILESASTNQTSMYLCASSQANEKLFFGSGTQLSVL.

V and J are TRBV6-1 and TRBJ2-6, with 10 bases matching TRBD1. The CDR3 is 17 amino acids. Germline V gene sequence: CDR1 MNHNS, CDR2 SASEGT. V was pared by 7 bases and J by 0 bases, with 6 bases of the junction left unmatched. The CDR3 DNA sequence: TGTGCCAGCACAAGGGGACAGGGGCTCTCTGGGGCCAACGTCCTGACTTTC. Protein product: CASTRGQGLSGANVLTF.

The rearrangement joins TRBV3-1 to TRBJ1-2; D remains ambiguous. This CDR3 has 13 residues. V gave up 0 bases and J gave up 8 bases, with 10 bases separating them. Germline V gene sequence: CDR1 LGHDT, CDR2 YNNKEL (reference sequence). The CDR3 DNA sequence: TGTGCCAGCAGCCAAGAATCGGTAGGGGGCTACACCTTC. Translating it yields CASSQESVGGYTF.

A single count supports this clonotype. CDR3 protein: CASYRKGPPYEQYF. DNA of the CDR3: TGTGCCAGCTATCGCAAAGGGCCCCCCTACGAGCAGTACTTC. The chain carries TRBV28 and TRBJ2-7; D is undetermined. The V gene lost 8 bases and the J gene lost 2 bases, with 16 bases spanning the gap. From germline, CDR1 is MDHEN and CDR2 SYDVKM. This CDR3 region has 14 residues. Filled out from reference TRBV28 and TRBJ2-7, the complete variable domain reads DVKVTQSSRYLVKRTGEKVFLECVQDMDHENMFWYRQDPGLGLRLIYFSYDVKMKEKGDIPEGYSVSREKKERFSLILESASTNQTSMYLCASYRKGPPYEQYFGPGTRLTVT.